This entry features one T cell receptor beta chain sequence. Germline V lookup: CDR1 SEHNR, CDR2 FQNEAQ (reference sequence). The CDR3 sequence is 18 residues long. V trimming: 5 bases; J trimming: 0 bases; junction bases outside the gene matches: 6. The data are from a study of T cell changes during pregnancy in multiple sclerosis. TCRdb's copy holds only in-frame clones and misses some; the assay was immunoSEQ multiplex PCR. This sample has about 120,000 clones, with around 93% found just once. Sample: peripheral blood, taken before pregnancy. This TCR derives from a female donor with multiple sclerosis, enrolled in a pregnancy study. J is TRBJ2-6 and V is TRBV7-9; TRBD2 aligns across 11 bases. This chain's CDR3 is CASSIGTSGPSGANVLTF. The CDR3 coding sequence is TGTGCCAGCAGCATAGGGACTAGCGGACCCTCTGGGGCCAACGTCCTGACTTTC. The full variable domain, in which reference TRBV7-9 and TRBJ2-6 provide the parts outside the CDR3, is DTGVSQNPRHKITKRGQNVTFRCDPISEHNRLYWYRQTLGQGPEFLTYFQNEAQLEKSRLLSDRFSAERPKGSFSTLEIQRTEQGDSAMYLCASSIGTSGPSGANVLTFGAGSRLTVL.